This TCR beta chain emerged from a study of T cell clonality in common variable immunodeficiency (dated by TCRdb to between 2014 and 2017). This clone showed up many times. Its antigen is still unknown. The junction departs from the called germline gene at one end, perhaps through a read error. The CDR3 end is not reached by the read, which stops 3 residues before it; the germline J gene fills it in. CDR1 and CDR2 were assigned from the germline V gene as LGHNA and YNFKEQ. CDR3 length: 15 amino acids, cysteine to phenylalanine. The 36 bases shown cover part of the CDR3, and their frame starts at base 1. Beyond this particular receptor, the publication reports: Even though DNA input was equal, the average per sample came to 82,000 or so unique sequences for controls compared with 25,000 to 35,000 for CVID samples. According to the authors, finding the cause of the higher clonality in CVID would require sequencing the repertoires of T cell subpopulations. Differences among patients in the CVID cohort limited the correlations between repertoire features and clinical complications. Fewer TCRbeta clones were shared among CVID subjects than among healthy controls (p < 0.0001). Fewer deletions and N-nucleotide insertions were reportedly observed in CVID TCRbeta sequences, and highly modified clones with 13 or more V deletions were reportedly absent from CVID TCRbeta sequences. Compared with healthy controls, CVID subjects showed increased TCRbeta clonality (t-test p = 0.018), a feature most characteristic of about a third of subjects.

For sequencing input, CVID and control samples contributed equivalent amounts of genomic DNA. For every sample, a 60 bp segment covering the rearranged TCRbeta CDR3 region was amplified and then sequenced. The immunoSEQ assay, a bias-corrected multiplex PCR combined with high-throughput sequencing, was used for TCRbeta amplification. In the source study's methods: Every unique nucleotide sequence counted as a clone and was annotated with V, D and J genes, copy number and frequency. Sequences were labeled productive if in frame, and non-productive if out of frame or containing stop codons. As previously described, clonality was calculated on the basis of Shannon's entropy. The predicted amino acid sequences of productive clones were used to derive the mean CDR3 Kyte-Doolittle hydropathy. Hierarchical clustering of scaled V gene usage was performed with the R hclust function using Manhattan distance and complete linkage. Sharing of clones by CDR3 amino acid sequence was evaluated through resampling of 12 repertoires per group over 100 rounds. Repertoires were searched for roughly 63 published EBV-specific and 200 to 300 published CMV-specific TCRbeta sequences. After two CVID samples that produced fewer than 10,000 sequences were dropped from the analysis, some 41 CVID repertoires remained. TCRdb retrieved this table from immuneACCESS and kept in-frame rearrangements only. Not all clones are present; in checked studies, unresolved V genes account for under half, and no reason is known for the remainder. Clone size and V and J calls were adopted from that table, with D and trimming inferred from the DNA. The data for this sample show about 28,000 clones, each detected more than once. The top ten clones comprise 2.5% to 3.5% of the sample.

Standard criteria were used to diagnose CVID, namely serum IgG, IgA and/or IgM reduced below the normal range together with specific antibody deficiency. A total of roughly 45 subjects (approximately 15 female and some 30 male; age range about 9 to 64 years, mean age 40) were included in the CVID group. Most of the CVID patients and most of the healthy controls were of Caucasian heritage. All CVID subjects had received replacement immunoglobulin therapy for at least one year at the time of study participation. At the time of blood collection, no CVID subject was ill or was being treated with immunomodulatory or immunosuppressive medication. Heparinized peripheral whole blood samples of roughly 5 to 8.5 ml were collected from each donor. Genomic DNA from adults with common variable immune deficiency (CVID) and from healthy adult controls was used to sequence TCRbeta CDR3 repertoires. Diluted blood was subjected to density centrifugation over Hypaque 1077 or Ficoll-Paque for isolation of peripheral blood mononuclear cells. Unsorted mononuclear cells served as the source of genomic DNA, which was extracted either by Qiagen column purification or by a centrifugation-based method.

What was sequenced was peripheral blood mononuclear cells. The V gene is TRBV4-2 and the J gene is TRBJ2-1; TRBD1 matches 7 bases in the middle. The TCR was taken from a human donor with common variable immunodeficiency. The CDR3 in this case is CASSPDRAPYNEQFF. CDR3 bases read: TGCGCCAGCAGCCCCGACAGGGCCCCCTACAATGAG.